Listed below are T cell receptor beta chains from one sample, sequenced in a study of blood T cells in healthy people across ages. TCRdb re-derived calls from the 5' RACE reads in MiXCR, one entry per CDR3 protein. The sample has around 1,000,000 distinct CDR3 sequences; 35% to 45% are singletons. Specimen: blood. These receptors all stem from a man between 18 and 29 years old in good health. Each CDR3 is given with its conserved first and last residue. A D gene is named only where the DNA matches it firmly. Clone size is stated in some rows and not others, as once, few, many or a class when expanded.

>TRBV20-1|-|TRBD2|TRBJ2-3
TGCAGTGCGGACGATAATTGGGCGGGGGGTAGTACAGATACGCAGTATTTT
CSADDNWAGGSTDTQYF
>TRBV7-9|few|TRBD1|TRBJ1-2
TGTGCCAGCAGCTTACCTCAGGGGGCGAAAAGCGGCTACACCTTC
CASSLPQGAKSGYTF
>TRBV5-1|few|TRBD1|TRBJ2-5
TGCGCCAGCAGCCGGGACAGGCTTCAACACCTCTCTCAAGAGACCCAGTACTTC
CASSRDRLQHLSQETQYF
>TRBV5-1|-|-|TRBJ2-1
TGCGCCAGCAGGCGGGACTCGTCGGCCAACGAGCAGTTCTTC
CASRRDSSANEQFF
>TRBV20-1|-|-|TRBJ2-7
TGCAGTGCTCCAGGGACCGACAGCAACCCTCCCTACGAGCAGTACTTC
CSAPGTDSNPPYEQYF
>TRBV7-9|few|TRBD1|TRBJ2-5
TGTGCCAGCAGCCCATCGGACAGGGAACGGGAGACCCAGTACTTC
CASSPSDRERETQYF
>TRBV12-3/TRBV12-4|-|TRBD1|TRBJ1-2
TGTGCCAGCAGTTTCCCGGCAGGGGGTAACTATGGCTACACCTTC
CASSFPAGGNYGYTF
>TRBV29-1|-|-|TRBJ1-4
TGCAGCGTTGACCTACCGGGGGAACTGTTTTTT
CSVDLPGELFF
>TRBV4-2|-|-|TRBJ1-2
TGTGCCAGCAGCCAAGATAGTGGCCAGTGGGCTTTCACCTTC
CASSQDSGQWAFTF
>TRBV4-3|few|-|TRBJ2-1
TGCGCCAGCAGCCAGGACCATACCGGGACACAGCAGTTCTTC
CASSQDHTGTQQFF
>TRBV29-1|many|-|TRBJ2-5
TGCAGCGTTGCGTTACAGTGGGAGACCCAGTACTTC
CSVALQWETQYF